Following are 21 T cell receptor beta chains from one sample sequenced in a study of shared clonotypes between healthy human individuals. TCRdb keeps only in-frame clones here, not all; method: immunoSEQ multiplex PCR. The sample shows tens of thousands of clones, over 55% of them seen only once. Sample: memory CD8+ T cells sorted from blood. Regarding subset: CD45RO+ cells pooled with CCR7-negative TemRA cells. The source of these receptors is a young man in good health.

The chain links TRBV5-6 to TRBJ1-1; D is ambiguous. Germline V CDR1 and CDR2: SGHDT, YYEEEE. The CDR3 is 12 residues long. V was trimmed by 2 bases and J by 1 base, leaving 3 bases between them. This CDR3 is CASSFGNTEAFF. As DNA, the CDR3 is TGTGCCAGCAGCTTTGGGAACACTGAAGCTTTCTTT.

The chain links TRBV18 to TRBJ2-7; D remains ambiguous. With 3 bases removed from V and 2 bases from J, the gap between germline ends came to 14 bases. Germline loops: CDR1 KGHSH, CDR2 LQKENI. The CDR3 extends over 15 amino acids. CDR3 loop: CASSPHRLIPYEQYF. CDR3 DNA: TGTGCCAGCTCACCGCACAGACTCATACCCTACGAGCAGTACTTC. The full variable domain, completed using reference TRBV18 and TRBJ2-7, is NAGVMQNPRHLVRRRGQEARLRCSPMKGHSHVYWYRQLPEEGLKFMVYLQKENIIDESGMPKERFSAEFPKEGPSILRIQQVVRGDSAAYFCASSPHRLIPYEQYFGPGTRLTVT.

In this sample, this clone turned up many times. This CDR3 is also generated by other DNA sequences in the sample. The J gene is TRBJ2-7, the V gene TRBV28, with D perhaps matching TRBD1 (6 bases). V was shortened by 6 bases and J by 3 bases, with 12 bases between the two germline ends. The CDR3 totals 13 residues. Germline values: CDR1 MDHEN, CDR2 SYDVKM. This chain's CDR3 is CASRPGHHYEQYF. The CDR3 DNA reads TGTGCCAGCAGACCGGGACACCACTACGAGCAGTACTTC. The whole variable domain, remainder taken from reference TRBV28 and TRBJ2-7, is DVKVTQSSRYLVKRTGEKVFLECVQDMDHENMFWYRQDPGLGLRLIYFSYDVKMKEKGDIPEGYSVSREKKERFSLILESASTNQTSMYLCASRPGHHYEQYFGPGTRLTVT.

Remarks on this clone: This likely reflects a read error, since a far larger clone is one base away. The rearrangement uses TRBV7-8 and TRBJ1-1, with a tentative D call TRBD1 (5 bases). Germline CDR1 SGHVS, CDR2 FQNEAQ. This CDR3 is built from 13 residues. V was cut by 5 bases and J by 7 bases, with 14 bases left in between. The CDR3 loop is CASSRQTGGEAFF. The CDR3 DNA reads TGTGCCAGCAGCCGACAGACCGGTGGTGAAGCTTTCTTT.

This clone was seen just once. This sequence joins TRBV28 and TRBJ2-5, with a tentative D call TRBD2 (5 bases). Looked up from germline, CDR1 is MDHEN and CDR2 is SYDVKM. This CDR3 is built from 12 residues. The V end lost 5 bases, the J end lost 7 bases, and 11 bases lay between the germline ends. The CDR3, as DNA: TGTGCCAGCAGTCCCGGGGTTTGGACCCAGTACTTC. Protein: CASSPGVWTQYF.

The chain joins TRBV7-9 to TRBJ2-1; D unclear. Looked up from germline, CDR1 is SEHNR and CDR2 is FQNEAQ (reference sequence). Trimming shortened V by 5 bases and J by 5 bases, and 13 bases separated the two germline ends. The CDR3 extends over 14 amino acids. The CDR3 DNA is TGTGCCAGCAGCCCCCCTAATGCCGACAATGAGCAGTTCTTC. Protein sequence: CASSPPNADNEQFF.

The sample holds many counts of this clone. The chain joins TRBV7-9 to TRBJ2-1; D might be TRBD1 (6 bases). Germline CDR1 SEHNR, CDR2 FQNEAQ (reference sequence). Trimming stripped 5 bases from V and 4 bases from J, with 15 bases between. This CDR3 spans 15 amino acids. The CDR3, as DNA: TGTGCCAGCAGCCTCGTAGACAGGATTTACAATGAGCAGTTCTTC. Translating gives CASSLVDRIYNEQFF. Filled out from reference TRBV7-9 and TRBJ2-1, the complete variable domain reads DTGVSQNPRHKITKRGQNVTFRCDPISEHNRLYWYRQTLGQGPEFLTYFQNEAQLEKSRLLSDRFSAERPKGSFSTLEIQRTEQGDSAMYLCASSLVDRIYNEQFFGPGTRLTVL.

The chain has TRBV28 and TRBJ1-5; 10 nucleotides align to TRBD1. Germline CDR1 and CDR2: MDHEN and SYDVKM. V lost 2 bases and J lost 0; bases outside the gene matches: 7. The CDR3 is made up of 18 amino acids. The CDR3 here is CASSLDRDRGYSNQPQHF. The CDR3 nucleotides are TGTGCCAGCAGTTTAGACCGGGACAGGGGTTATAGCAATCAGCCCCAGCATTTT.

The DNA for the CDR3 is TGTGCCAGCAGTCCCCGGGGCTGGTCCTACAATGAGCAGTTCTTC. Protein sequence: CASSPRGWSYNEQFF. This rearrangement joins TRBV27 to TRBJ2-1; D assignment may be TRBD1 or TRBD2 (5 bases each). The CDR3 is 15 amino acids. Germline CDR1 MNHEY, CDR2 SMNVEV (reference sequence). The germline V and J ends were trimmed by 5 bases and 1 base, with 12 bases remaining between them.

The chain links TRBV25-1 to TRBJ1-5, with D perhaps TRBD1 (6 bases). This CDR3 is built from 17 residues. Germline CDR1 MGHDK, CDR2 SYGVNS. Trimming took off 3 bases at V and 4 bases at J, with 19 bases between the two ends. CDR3 amino acids: CASSEGTATGANQPQHF. The CDR3 DNA follows: TGTGCCAGCAGTGAGGGGACGGCGACAGGTGCAAATCAGCCCCAGCATTTT.

The CDR3 here is CSVVVFGGSYEQYF. The CDR3 DNA reads TGCAGCGTTGTGGTATTCGGGGGTTCCTACGAGCAGTACTTC. This sequence joins TRBV29-1 and TRBJ2-7, with D maybe TRBD2 (6 bases). CDR3 length equals 14 residues. Trimming pared 4 bases from V and 1 base from J, leaving 14 bases between. Germline lookup yields CDR1 SQVTM and CDR2 ANQGSEA.

The chain uses TRBV5-6 and TRBJ2-7; maybe TRBD2 (5 bases). The length of the CDR3 is 14 residues. The germline V gene has CDR1 SGHDT and CDR2 YYEEEE. V was shortened by 0 bases and J by 6 bases, with 13 bases between the two germline ends. This CDR3 is CASSLAELRGEQYF. The CDR3 bases are TGTGCCAGCAGCTTGGCGGAGCTTCGGGGCGAGCAGTACTTC.

V gene TRBV7-9 combines with J gene TRBJ2-7; perhaps TRBD2 as D (6 bases). The V end lost 4 bases, the J end lost 3 bases, and 13 bases lay between the germline ends. The CDR3 sequence is 14 residues long. Germline V gives CDR1 SEHNR, CDR2 FQNEAQ (reference sequence). For the CDR3, the DNA is TGTGCCAGCAGCTCGTTAGCGGCCCACTACGAGCAGTACTTC. Its translation is CASSSLAAHYEQYF.

This clone was found a few times. The DNA for the CDR3 is TGTGCCAGCAGCTACTCTATCAGGGTCCAAGAGACCCAGTACTTC. It specifies CASSYSIRVQETQYF. The V call is TRBV11-2, the J call TRBJ2-5, with a weak D call TRBD1 (5 bases). The V gene's germline CDR1 is SGHAT and CDR2 FQNNGV. V lost 4 bases and J lost 1, with 13 bases in between. The CDR3 contains 15 residues.

The chain couples TRBV27 to TRBJ1-3, with a tentative D call TRBD1 (6 bases). V was cut by 4 bases and J by 4 bases, with 20 bases left in between. The CDR3 is 17 residues long. CDR1 MNHEY and CDR2 SMNVEV come from the germline V gene (reference sequence). In DNA, the CDR3 is TGTGCCAGCAGTTCGACTCACGACAGGTGGAAAGGAAACACCATATATTTT. Translated, it gives CASSSTHDRWKGNTIYF.

V is TRBV11-2 and J is TRBJ2-7; 16 nucleotides match TRBD2. J lost 7 bases, V lost 5 bases, and 8 bases had no gene match. Germline values: CDR1 SGHAT, CDR2 FQNNGV. The CDR3 contains 16 residues. The CDR3 protein is CASSQGLAGGPGEQYF. CDR3 DNA sequence: TGTGCCAGCAGCCAGGGACTAGCGGGAGGGCCGGGTGAGCAGTACTTC.

The table lists this clone with a few counts. V usage is TRBV4-3 and J usage is TRBJ1-3; 8 nucleotides agree with TRBD1. With 1 base clipped from V and 4 bases from J, the junction kept 3 bases outside the gene matches. CDR3 length: 15 amino acids. CDR1 is LGHNA, CDR2 YSLEER, per germline. CDR3: CASSQGTGSGNTIYF. Written as DNA, the CDR3 is TGCGCCAGCAGCCAAGGGACAGGGTCAGGAAACACCATATATTTT.

This clone was seen ten or more times. In the same sample, other DNA sequences code for this CDR3. The chain combines TRBV7-9 with TRBJ2-5, with no clear D. CDR3 length: 15 amino acids. Germline CDR1 and CDR2: SEHNR and FQNEAQ (reference sequence). V dropped 1 base and J dropped 2 bases, with 11 bases sitting between them. The CDR3 spells CASSLDPYIQETQYF. CDR3 nucleotides: TGTGCCAGCAGCTTAGATCCCTACATACAAGAGACCCAGTACTTC.

J is TRBJ2-7 and V is TRBV19; the D gene is possibly TRBD1 (5 bases). Germline V lookup: CDR1 LNHDA, CDR2 SQIVND (reference sequence). The V and J ends lost 5 bases and 3 bases respectively, with 8 bases between them. CDR3 length: 12 amino acids. The CDR3 sequence: CASSGHDYEQYF. The CDR3 DNA sequence: TGTGCCAGTAGTGGACACGACTACGAGCAGTACTTC.

The DNA of the CDR3 is TGTGCCAGCAGCCAAAACCTGAGGGGACGCCGCGACACTGAAGCTTTCTTT. It specifies CASSQNLRGRRDTEAFF. This sequence joins TRBV4-2 and TRBJ1-1, with D maybe TRBD1 (5 bases). Germline-derived CDR1 and CDR2 are LGHNA and YNFKEQ. This CDR3 region has 17 residues. V lost 2 bases and J lost 3, with 19 bases in between.

This clone appeared a few times. The V gene is TRBV6-1, the J gene TRBJ2-7, with D perhaps matching TRBD2 (6 bases). V was shortened by 7 bases and J by 1 base, with 14 bases between the two germline ends. Germline V CDR1 and CDR2: MNHNS, SASEGT. CDR3 length: 14 amino acids. The CDR3 bases are TGTGCCAGCACTGTCGGAGGGGTATCCTACGAGCAGTACTTC. This gives the protein CASTVGGVSYEQYF.